This note documents a single T cell receptor beta chain sequence. What antigen it recognizes has not been identified. No quality values exist for individual bases; no much larger clone is one base distant. Libraries were constructed by the immunoSEQ multiplex PCR assay. The multiplex PCR relied on a mix of 60 forward primers for TCR Vbeta segments and 13 reverse primers for TCR Jbeta segments. The CDR3 region of rearranged TCR beta genes was amplified from genomic DNA by a multiplex PCR assay. Amplified TCR beta libraries were sequenced as 87-base-pair reads on the Illumina HiSeq System. As for the original processing: Across the 670 or so repertoires, a later analysis counted approximately 83 million unique TCR beta chains, about 10 million of which were shared by at least two donors. Raw reads were error-corrected and collapsed into unique sequences by a nearest-neighbor algorithm in which closely related sequences were merged to remove PCR and sequencing errors. Alignment of CDR3 sequences to IMGT reference sequences was used to assign V, D and J gene segments. For a sequence to be retained, a match of at least six nucleotides was required to both a V gene segment and a J gene segment. Rearrangements were classified as productive when the CDR3 lacked stop codons and remained in frame with V and J, and all other rearrangements were classified as non-productive. Following IMGT convention, CDR3 was defined as the stretch from the second conserved V-encoded cysteine to the conserved J-encoded phenylalanine. The earlier analysis of 450 to 750 of the donors excluded any sequence lacking an unambiguous match to a single V gene segment. In an earlier analysis of several hundred of the donors, V segments were called functional above 56.7% productive rearrangements and were called segregating when the between-donor standard deviation exceeded 5%. To diagnose cytomegalovirus status from the catalog of TCR beta chain sequences, a statistical classification framework was built. In a later analysis, TCR nucleotide sequences were compared against IMGT/GENE-DB human TR gene sequences so that V and J genes could be assigned. Using the TCRdist pipeline, a later analysis assigned CDR3 sequences along with most-parsimonious VDJ recombination scenarios. In a later analysis, every TCR beta chain was defined by the combination of its CDR3 amino acid sequence and its V-gene family, and reads without a unique V-gene family were dropped. As a way to deal with suspected cross-contamination and a sequencing artifact, a later analysis dropped 592 nucleotide sequences that were highly shared and had low generation probability. In a later analysis, a clonal expansion index was calculated for each public chain from normalized within-repertoire ranks of inferred template counts. A later analysis computed generation probabilities with a VDJ recombination model fitted to out-of-frame rearrangements, and checked the results against IGoR. In a later analysis, hypergeometric tests were used to score TCR-TCR, TCR-HLA and TCR-CMV co-occurrence, with a repertoire-size bias correction applied to TCR pairs. To estimate false discovery rates, a later analysis permuted the HLA or CMV assignments 20 times. In a later analysis, co-occurring TCRs were grouped using DBSCAN, and TCRdist sequence similarity was added for clustering within HLA-allele-positive subsets. Co-occurrence clustering excluded repertoires with fewer than 30,000 or more than 120,000 public chains, plus five with anomalous nucleotide sharing. Not all clones reach the TCRdb copy of this immuneACCESS table, which keeps in-frame sequences only. Checked studies attribute under half of the gap to unresolved V genes and leave the rest unexplained. The DNA gave D and trimming, while V, J and clone size come from that table. Within this sample are roughly 89,000 clones, with 65% of them counted one time only. In total, the top ten clones hold 20% to 25% of the sample.

At the junction V is shortened by 5 bases and J by 4 bases, with 18 bases in between. Counted from cysteine to phenylalanine, this CDR3 has 16 amino acids. The read is trimmed to its CDR3 DNA, 48 bases read in frame from base 1. The germline V gene (reference sequence) specifies SEHNR as CDR1 and FQNEAQ as CDR2. This entry comes from a study of cytomegalovirus exposure and HLA in healthy donors (dated by TCRdb to the late 2010s). Regarding the complete study: In an earlier analysis of roughly 500 of the donors, less than 350 Gb of sequence data and just under 120 million unique TCR beta sequences from 150 million to 200 million T cells were reported. Roughly 300 gigabases of sequencing data and around 80 million unique TCR sequences made up an early release that covered 640 HLA-typed donors. Of the 300 to 450 genotyped donors, less than 90% were placed in the genetic ancestry cluster associated with self-reported Caucasian donors. The study aimed to test whether signatures of past pathogen exposure could be identified by cataloging public T cell receptors. The T cell repertoires of 666 subjects were profiled by immunosequencing and related to cytomegalovirus serostatus. In addition to the first cohort of hundreds of subjects, a separate validation cohort of 120 different subjects was used. The study combined high-throughput TCR immunosequencing, statistical association of individual TCRs with disease status, and machine learning to predict cytomegalovirus infection status. A later analysis re-analyzed previously published TCR beta repertoires from roughly 690 donors and added high-resolution HLA genotyping to study TCR occurrence patterns. The later analysis used no new phenotypic data to find candidate immune exposures, relying instead on TCR beta sequences and their occurrence across donors. To decide whether each TCR beta V gene segment behaved as functional or pseudogenic, an earlier analysis of 587 of the donors relied on high-throughput TCR beta sequencing. Donor age, sex, ethnicity and CMV serostatus were compiled alongside the repertoire data. Genome-wide SNP genotypes for about 65% of the roughly 700 donors were used in a later genetic analysis, which treated that subset as a discovery cohort. All discovery cohort repertoires had been generated using a single sequencing platform. HLA typing included class I and class II loci at four-digit resolution. The number of typed donors differed by locus: 629-630 for A, B, C, DRB1 and DQB1; approximately 520 for DQA1; 606 for DPA1; and some 450 for DPB1. Several DR-DQ haplotypes were treated as single units for association and clustering because of strong linkage in the cohort. Across 398 genotyped donors of the cohort, an average of roughly 200,000 unique TCR beta nucleotide sequences per donor were sequenced, and 15% to 20% of those sequences were non-productive.

The cohort comprised hundreds of healthy bone marrow donors. Cohort members were all nominally healthy when sampled, although unrecorded immune exposures were likely present. The donor was CMV seropositive and belonged to the group of about 290 seropositive cohort members. Each donor provided a peripheral blood sample, and peripheral blood mononuclear cells were used for TCR beta sequencing. The Qiagen DNeasy Blood Extraction Kit was used to extract genomic DNA from the blood cell samples. Broad study findings and their caveats: A further reported finding was that TCR beta sequences accurately predicted the HLA-A and HLA-B alleles for most subjects in the first cohort. V-gene and J-gene trimming of TCR beta chains was associated with a missense DCLRE1C variant in a later genetic analysis, and the association was replicated in an independent cohort. According to the authors, the approach could potentially be generalized to other disease states and immunological phenotypes. CMV serostatus was the only immune exposure information available for the cohort. Because HLA typing was missing for some donors at each locus, association tests included only the typed subset. Correlated functional status among segregating V segments might reflect linkage disequilibrium, but an unknown experimental factor could not be ruled out. Compared with equally common non-associated chains, HLA-associated TCR beta chains in a later analysis were more clonally expanded and had lower generation probabilities. Some 16 rarely observed V segments, including chromosome 9 orphons, were excluded from the earlier analysis of several hundred of the donors because counts were too low. Roughly uniform sequencing depth across donors was assumed in presence/absence analyses, although this assumption may not hold. Several of the top co-occurrence clusters appeared to be linked to parvovirus B19, influenza, CMV and Epstein-Barr virus, according to a later analysis. A total of fewer than 200 TCR beta chains were listed by the study as associated with cytomegalovirus. When HLA alleles, especially DR and DQ, strongly co-occurred, TCR associations were difficult to assign to individual alleles. A few of the identified cytomegalovirus-associated TCR beta chains were confirmed in vitro to be specific for cytomegalovirus antigens. Specific HLA alleles were associated with 15,000 to 20,000 TCR beta sequences at a false discovery rate of 0.05 in a later analysis. Most TCR sequences were seen in very few donors, while some public TCRs were found in many individuals. The classifier was reported to diagnose cytomegalovirus status with high specificity and sensitivity in both the original cohort and the validation cohort. A later analysis found that TCR association rates varied across HLA loci, with DRB1 alleles showing the most associated TCRs and HLA-C alleles the fewest. In a later genetic analysis, fewer N-insertions in productive TCRs were reported among donors in an Asian-associated ancestry cluster than the approximately 630-donor mean. A group of highly shared sequence variants was considered likely to be a technical artifact of the sequencing pipeline. In an earlier analysis of some 640 of the donors, most TCR beta V segments were observed in productive rearrangements about 90% or about 30% of the time, broadly matching IMGT annotations. The 87-base-pair reads could not distinguish some IMGT-functional V segments, including TRBV6-2 and TRBV6-3, so those segments were excluded. Most CMV-associated TCR beta chains appeared to be HLA-restricted in a later analysis, and the HLA associations seemed to be driven largely by CMV exposure. The cohort was sequenced for TCR beta chains only, and without alpha or paired-chain data the features that could be detected were limited.

This receptor was taken from a woman aged 45-59 years in good health and CMV-seropositive. The chain employs TRBV7-9 and TRBJ1-3, with a tentative D gene TRBD1 over 6 matching bases. Sequenced: PBMCs. The CDR3 is CASSATSAGAGNTIYF. The sequence in DNA is TGTGCCAGCAGCGCAACATCGGCAGGGGCAGGAAACACCATATATTTT.